A single sample gave rise to the 30 T cell receptor beta chains below, sequenced in a study of cytotoxic CD8 clonotypes in ibrutinib-treated CLL. Sequencing was performed with immunoSEQ multiplex PCR; in TCRdb, only in-frame clones are kept and a portion is missing. The sample includes 35,000 to 45,000 clones, about 64% of them seen just once. The sequencing used PBMCs, collected at disease progression, from a patient treated with ibrutinib. The receptor set was obtained from a human donor with chronic lymphocytic leukemia.

This chain connects TRBV12-5 to TRBJ2-1; 10 bases map to TRBD1. V trimming: 4 bases; J trimming: 7 bases; junction bases outside the gene matches: 10. The length of the CDR3 is 16 residues. Germline loops: CDR1 LGHNT, CDR2 FRNRAP. The CDR3 DNA is TGTGCTAGTGGTTCCACGGACAGGGGGTTTGAGAATGAGCAGTTCTTC. Protein: CASGSTDRGFENEQFF.

This chain connects TRBV5-1 to TRBJ2-2, with 11 bases matching TRBD1. V shed 4 bases and J 5 bases; nucleotides not matched to a gene: 7. CDR1 is SGHRS and CDR2 is YFSETQ in the germline V gene. The CDR3 is made up of 16 amino acids. CDR3 DNA: TGCGCCAGCAGCCATCCTGGGACAGGGGGGACCGGGGAGCTGTTTTTT. Protein product: CASSHPGTGGTGELFF. Looking up the rest from reference TRBV5-1 and TRBJ2-2 gives the full variable domain: KAGVTQTPRYLIKTRGQQVTLSCSPISGHRSVSWYQQTPGQGLQFLFEYFSETQRNKGNFPGRFSGRQFSNSRSEMNVSTLELGDSALYLCASSHPGTGGTGELFFGEGSRLTVL.

Comments on this clone: The identical CDR3 is also encoded by other nucleotide sequences in the sample. The chain combines TRBV10-2 with TRBJ2-5, with a weak D call TRBD1 (5 bases). V lost 4 bases, J lost 5 bases, and 11 bases lay in between. The CDR3 consists of 13 residues. Germline CDR1 and CDR2: WSHSY and SAAADI. CDR3 in DNA: TGCGCCAGCAGTGTCCAGGGTGAGGAGACCCAGTACTTC. Protein: CASSVQGEETQYF.

V and J are TRBV19 and TRBJ2-1, with 9 positions matching TRBD1. The V and J ends lost 7 bases and 7 bases, in that order; junction bases with no gene match: 11. CDR3 length: 15 amino acids. Germline V gene data show CDR1 as LNHDA and CDR2 as SQIVND (reference sequence). This chain's CDR3 is CASIASGTGLNEQFF. The CDR3 DNA follows: TGTGCCAGTATTGCTTCCGGGACAGGGTTAAATGAGCAGTTCTTC.

This chain joins TRBV10-3 and TRBJ2-3, with D possibly being TRBD2 (6 bases). Germline V gene data show CDR1 as ENHRY and CDR2 as SYGVKD. V lost 9 bases to trimming and J lost 6 bases, with 13 bases between them. This CDR3 spans 12 amino acids. This chain's CDR3 is CAIKGLGDTQYF. CDR3 nucleotide sequence: TGTGCCATTAAGGGACTCGGGGATACGCAGTATTTT.

This chain uses TRBV29-1 with TRBJ2-7, with 7 bases that match TRBD2. In germline, CDR1 is SQVTM, CDR2 ANQGSEA. With 4 bases clipped from V and 6 bases from J, the junction kept 6 bases outside the gene matches. This CDR3 region has 12 residues. The DNA for the CDR3 is TGCAGCGTTGGACATGGGGGGGGCGAGCAGTACTTC. Encoded protein: CSVGHGGGEQYF.

This chain uses TRBV4-2 with TRBJ2-5; D assignment may be TRBD1 or TRBD2 (6 bases each). V lost 4 bases and J 2 bases, leaving 20 bases between the germline ends. The CDR3 has 17 residues. Germline CDR1 and CDR2: LGHNA and YNFKEQ. In DNA form, the CDR3 reads TGTGCCAGCAGCCGGACGTCAGTACAGGGACTGCAAGAGACCCAGTACTTC. Translated: CASSRTSVQGLQETQYF.

The chain uses TRBV11-2 and TRBJ1-2; tentatively, D is TRBD1 (5 bases). Trimming took 5 bases from V and 8 from J, leaving 18 bases between them. The CDR3 extends over 14 amino acids. Germline values: CDR1 SGHAT, CDR2 FQNNGV. The CDR3 spells CASSTRGGNEGYTF. The CDR3 DNA reads as TGTGCCAGCAGCACACGGGGGGGGAACGAGGGCTACACCTTC. Complete variable domain (other parts from reference TRBV11-2 and TRBJ1-2): EAGVAQSPRYKIIEKRQSVAFWCNPISGHATLYWYQQILGQGPKLLIQFQNNGVVDDSQLPKDRFSAERLKGVDSTLKIQPAKLEDSAVYLCASSTRGGNEGYTFGSGTRLTVV.

The V call is TRBV11-2, the J call TRBJ1-4, with D unresolved. Germline CDR1 is SGHAT and CDR2 is FQNNGV. V was pared by 1 base and J by 15 bases, with 18 bases between. The CDR3 is 14 amino acids. CDR3 bases: TGTGCCAGCAGCTTAGGGCGGAAGAATGAAAATTTGTTTTTT. This codes for CASSLGRKNENLFF.

This clone has more than one count but fewer than ten. The rearrangement uses TRBV2 and TRBJ2-5, with D possibly being TRBD1 or TRBD2 (6 bases each). Looked up from germline, CDR1 is SNHLY and CDR2 is FYNNEI. V was shortened by 4 bases and J by 5 bases, with 17 bases between the two germline ends. The CDR3 totals 15 residues. CDR3 amino acids: CASSGGASEYETQYF. For the CDR3, the DNA is TGTGCCAGCAGTGGGGGGGCTAGCGAATATGAGACCCAGTACTTC.

This clone was detected a few times. DNA for the CDR3: TGTGCCAGCAGCCAAAGGGGAGAGCAGCCCCAGCATTTT. Amino acid sequence: CASSQRGEQPQHF. This chain links TRBV16 with TRBJ1-5; a weak D match, TRBD1 (5 bases). The CDR3 is made up of 13 amino acids. Looked up from germline, CDR1 is KGHSY and CDR2 is FQNENV. With 2 bases removed from V and 7 bases from J, the gap between germline ends came to 9 bases.

This sequence joins TRBV14 and TRBJ1-2; D not resolved. CDR3 size: 13 residues. Looked up from germline, CDR1 is SGHDN and CDR2 is FVKESK. Trimming left V 1 base short and J 7 bases short, with 10 bases between. The CDR3 sequence: CASSQVGSSGYTF. DNA of the CDR3: TGTGCCAGCAGCCAAGTTGGCAGCAGTGGCTACACCTTC.

V gene TRBV28 combines with J gene TRBJ2-7; D is uncertain. V was clipped by 8 bases and J by 7 bases, with 12 bases between them. This CDR3 is built from 11 residues. In germline, CDR1 is MDHEN, CDR2 SYDVKM. CDR3 nucleotides: TGTGCCAGCTCCACCCGTGGGGAGCAGTACTTC. It codes for CASSTRGEQYF.

This clone has a count of ten or more. The CDR3 DNA reads as TGTGCCAGCATCCCCGGGGAGGGTCAGCCCCAGCATTTT. Residues: CASIPGEGQPQHF. The rearrangement uses TRBV28 and TRBJ1-5; D gene ambiguous. The CDR3 spans 13 residues. Germline CDR1 is MDHEN and CDR2 is SYDVKM. Trimming took off 7 bases at V and 6 bases at J, with 13 bases between the two ends.

The rearrangement uses TRBV5-4 and TRBJ2-6, with a possible D match to TRBD1 (6 bases). The CDR3 loop spans 17 amino acids. Germline CDR1 is SGHNT and CDR2 is YYREEE (reference sequence). Trimming removed 5 bases from V and 1 base from J, with 16 bases in between. CDR3 nucleotides: TGTGCCAGCAGTGAACCCATGAGGGGGTCTGGGGCCAACGTCCTGACTTTC. It translates to CASSEPMRGSGANVLTF.

This clone is categorized as large. This chain uses TRBV4-1 with TRBJ2-7; D is uncertain. V lost 1 base, J lost 7 bases, and 11 bases lay in between. Germline CDR1 MGHRA, CDR2 YSYEKL. This CDR3 is 13 amino acids long. CDR3 nucleotides: TGCGCCAGCAGCCAAGCCTTAAGGTGGGAGCAGTACTTC. It is translated as CASSQALRWEQYF.

This clone was recorded only once. The gene calls are TRBV6-1 and TRBJ2-7, with D maybe TRBD2 (6 bases). CDR1 and CDR2 (germline): MNHNS, SASEGT. Trimming cost V 11 bases and J 3 bases, with 14 bases left between them. The CDR3 consists of 12 residues. CDR3 amino acids: CAGGMDFYEQYF. CDR3 nucleotides: TGTGCCGGAGGGATGGATTTCTACGAGCAGTACTTC.

V is TRBV15 and J is TRBJ2-5; 8 nucleotides align to TRBD1. This CDR3 comprises 13 residues. J was trimmed by 4 bases and V by 5 bases; bases with no gene match: 3. In germline, CDR1 is LNHNV, CDR2 YYDKDF (reference sequence). The CDR3 here is CATSVQGGETQYF. CDR3 in DNA: TGTGCCACCAGCGTACAGGGGGGAGAGACCCAGTACTTC.

This chain uses TRBV18 with TRBJ1-3; TRBD1 matches 8 bases. Trimming took 4 bases from V and 0 from J; bases not matched to a gene: 14. This CDR3 contains 19 residues. CDR1 and CDR2 (germline): KGHSH, LQKENI. The CDR3 reads CASSLTGTGTPSSGNTIYF. The CDR3 DNA is TGTGCCAGCTCACTTACCGGGACAGGTACTCCTAGCTCTGGAAACACCATATATTTT.

This clone was recorded a few times. V usage is TRBV5-1 and J usage is TRBJ1-5; D unresolved. Looked up from germline, CDR1 is SGHRS and CDR2 is YFSETQ. Trimming took 6 bases from V and 15 from J, leaving 13 bases between them. The CDR3 runs 10 residues. The CDR3 region has the DNA TGCGCCAGCATCAACCCATCGGGGCATTTT. This codes for CASINPSGHF.

The V call is TRBV19, the J call TRBJ1-6; TRBD1 matches 9 bases. The ends lost 10 bases at V and 7 bases at J; junction bases unmatched: 14. The CDR3 sequence is 16 residues long. CDR1 is LNHDA, CDR2 SQIVND, per germline (reference sequence). CDR3 bases: TGTGCCACTAAAACCCCCATGGGGACAGGGAATTCACCCCTCCACTTT. The encoded protein is CATKTPMGTGNSPLHF.

The chain carries TRBV5-6 and TRBJ2-7; D tentatively reads TRBD1 or TRBD2 (6 bases each). CDR1 is SGHDT and CDR2 is YYEEEE in the germline V gene. Deletions cut 1 base from V and 4 bases from J, with 18 bases between. The length of the CDR3 is 16 residues. CDR3 bases: TGTGCCAGCAGCTTGAACGGGAGAGGGGGAGAGTACGAGCAGTACTTC. Translation gives CASSLNGRGGEYEQYF.

The CDR3 spells CASSWGDTEAFF. In nucleotides, the CDR3 is TGTGCCAGCAGCTGGGGGGACACTGAAGCTTTCTTT. This chain links TRBV5-4 with TRBJ1-1, with D possibly being TRBD1 (5 bases). The germline V gene has CDR1 SGHNT and CDR2 YYREEE (reference sequence). The CDR3 is 12 amino acids. V lost 3 bases, J lost 3 bases, and 6 bases lay in between. Complete variable domain (other parts from reference TRBV5-4 and TRBJ1-1): ETGVTQSPTHLIKTRGQQVTLRCSSQSGHNTVSWYQQALGQGPQFIFQYYREEENGRGNFPPRFSGLQFPNYSSELNVNALELDDSALYLCASSWGDTEAFFGQGTRLTVV.

Regarding this clone: At one end, the junction sequence differs from germline, possibly due to a read error. The chain carries TRBV5-1 and TRBJ2-7; the match to TRBD1 covers 10 bases. Germline CDR1 and CDR2: SGHRS and YFSETQ. The CDR3 totals 14 residues. CDR3 sequence (DNA): TGCGCCAACAGCTTGGGGACAGGGGTAGGGGAGCAGTACTTC. Translation gives CANSLGTGVGEQYF.

This chain connects TRBV7-2 to TRBJ1-3, with D possibly being TRBD1 (5 bases). Deletions cut 3 bases from V and 2 bases from J, with 11 bases between. Germline V lookup: CDR1 SGHTA, CDR2 FQGNSA. The CDR3 is made up of 15 amino acids. The DNA of the CDR3 is TGTGCCAGCAGCTTTTTTGGGGGGACTGGAAACACCATATATTTT. Translation: CASSFFGGTGNTIYF.

This clone was picked up a small number of times. V gene TRBV9 combines with J gene TRBJ1-2; D is ambiguous. CDR1 is SGDLS and CDR2 is YYNGEE in the germline V gene. Trimming took 0 bases from V and 8 from J, leaving 11 bases between them. This CDR3 spans 13 amino acids. The CDR3 bases are TGTGCCAGCAGCGTAGAATGGCGAGGCGGCTACACCTTC. Protein: CASSVEWRGGYTF. Looking up the rest from reference TRBV9 and TRBJ1-2 gives the full variable domain: DSGVTQTPKHLITATGQRVTLRCSPRSGDLSVYWYQQSLDQGLQFLIQYYNGEERAKGNILERFSAQQFPDLHSELNLSSLELGDSALYFCASSVEWRGGYTFGSGTRLTVV.

The chain links TRBV6-1 to TRBJ1-1, with D hard to call. The V gene's germline CDR1 is MNHNS and CDR2 SASEGT. The CDR3 runs 13 residues. Trimming shortened V by 3 bases and J by 7 bases, and 12 bases separated the two germline ends. The CDR3 coding sequence is TGTGCCAGCAGTGATTCGGGTTTGGGTGAAGCTTTCTTT. It specifies CASSDSGLGEAFF.

V and J are TRBV5-1 and TRBJ2-2; D is perhaps TRBD1 or TRBD2 (5 bases each). Trimming took off 3 bases at V and 7 bases at J, with 10 bases between the two ends. The CDR3 consists of 13 residues. The germline CDR1 and CDR2 sequences are SGHRS and YFSETQ. The CDR3 protein is CASSSRDVGELFF. The CDR3 DNA is TGCGCCAGCAGCTCCCGGGACGTCGGGGAGCTGTTTTTT. Complete variable domain (other parts from reference TRBV5-1 and TRBJ2-2): KAGVTQTPRYLIKTRGQQVTLSCSPISGHRSVSWYQQTPGQGLQFLFEYFSETQRNKGNFPGRFSGRQFSNSRSEMNVSTLELGDSALYLCASSSRDVGELFFGEGSRLTVL.

V and J are TRBV6-5 and TRBJ2-2; D perhaps matches TRBD2 (5 bases). Germline loops: CDR1 MNHEY, CDR2 SVGAGI. V was pared by 6 bases and J by 8 bases, with 10 bases between. The CDR3 runs to 12 residues. In DNA form, the CDR3 reads TGTGCCAGCAGCCTGCGCGGGGGGGAGCTGTTTTTT. It translates to CASSLRGGELFF.

The chain recombines TRBV19 with TRBJ2-5; TRBD2 matches at 11 bases. Germline V gives CDR1 LNHDA, CDR2 SQIVND (reference sequence). Germline trimming cut 3 bases from V and 0 bases from J; bases unmatched to any gene: 0. The CDR3 runs 15 residues. The CDR3 is CASSISGGDQETQYF. The CDR3 DNA reads TGTGCCAGTAGTATTAGCGGGGGGGACCAAGAGACCCAGTACTTC.